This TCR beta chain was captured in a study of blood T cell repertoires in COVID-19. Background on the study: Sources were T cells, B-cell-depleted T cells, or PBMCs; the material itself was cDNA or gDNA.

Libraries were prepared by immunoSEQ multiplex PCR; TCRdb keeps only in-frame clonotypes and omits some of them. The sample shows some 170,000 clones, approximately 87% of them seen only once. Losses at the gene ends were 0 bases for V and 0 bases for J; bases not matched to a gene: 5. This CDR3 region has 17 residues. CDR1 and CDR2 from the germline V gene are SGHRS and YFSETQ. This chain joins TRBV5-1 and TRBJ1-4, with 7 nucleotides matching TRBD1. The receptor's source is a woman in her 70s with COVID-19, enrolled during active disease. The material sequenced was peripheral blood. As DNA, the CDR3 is TGCGCCAGCAGCTTGGGAGGGCAGGGGGCAACTAATGAAAAACTGTTTTTT. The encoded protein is CASSLGGQGATNEKLFF.